This T cell receptor beta chain was recovered during a study of technical replicates of blood from a few donors. The CDR3 totals 12 residues. Germline loops: CDR1 SGDLS, CDR2 YYNGEE. V lost 0 bases to trimming and J lost 12 bases, with 10 bases between them. Generated by immunoSEQ multiplex PCR, the TCRdb table keeps only in-frame clones and is missing some. The sample consists of about 83,000 clones, about 94% of them appearing once. Sequencing was performed on T cells isolated from PBMCs. The gene calls are TRBV9 and TRBJ2-1; D unresolved. This receptor was identified in a human donor in good health. In nucleotides, the CDR3 is TGTGCCAGCAGCGTAGCCCGAATCGGGCAGTTCTTC. Amino acid sequence: CASSVARIGQFF.